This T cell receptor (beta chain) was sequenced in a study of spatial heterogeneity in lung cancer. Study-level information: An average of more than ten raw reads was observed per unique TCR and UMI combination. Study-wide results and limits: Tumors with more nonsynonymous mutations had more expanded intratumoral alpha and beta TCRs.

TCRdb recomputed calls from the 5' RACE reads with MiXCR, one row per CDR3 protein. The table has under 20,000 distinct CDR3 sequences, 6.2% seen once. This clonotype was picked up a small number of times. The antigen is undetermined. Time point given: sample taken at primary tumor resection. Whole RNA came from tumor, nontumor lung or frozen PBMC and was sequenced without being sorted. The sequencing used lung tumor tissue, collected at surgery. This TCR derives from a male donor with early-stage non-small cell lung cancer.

In nucleotides, the CDR3 is TGTGCCAGCAGCTCGCACCACGGGACTAGCGGGAGGGGTGAGCAGTTCTTC. Translating gives CASSSHHGTSGRGEQFF. The chain combines TRBV11-2 with TRBJ2-1; 16 bases line up with TRBD2. CDR1 SGHAT and CDR2 FQNNGV come from the germline V gene. V dropped 4 bases and J dropped 9; count of bases not matched to a gene: 9. This CDR3 spans 17 amino acids.